This T cell receptor beta chain was recovered during a study of cytomegalovirus exposure and HLA in healthy donors. A note on this clone: Its specificity is not known.

Trimming took off 0 bases at V and 1 base at J, with 6 bases between the two ends. The germline V gene has CDR1 MNHEY and CDR2 SVGAGI. The CDR3 extends over 14 amino acids. In the PCR, 60 Vbeta and 13 Jbeta primers were used. TCRdb's table, derived via immunoSEQ multiplex PCR, lists solely in-frame clones and lacks some. The table lists 55,000 to 70,000 clones, with roughly 2.4% in the top ten. Points from the study as a whole: Most subjects' HLA-A and HLA-B alleles were reportedly predicted from TCR beta sequences. A later analysis associated about 18,000 TCR beta sequences with HLA alleles at a 0.05 false discovery rate. The classifier was said to identify cytomegalovirus status with high specificity and sensitivity. Cytomegalovirus-associated status was assigned to approximately 160 TCR beta chains.

This sequence originates from a female donor in good health and CMV-seropositive. Input material: PBMCs. The chain combines TRBV6-5 with TRBJ1-1; D unclear. CDR3 in DNA: TGTGCCAGCAGTTACTCGTCAGAGAACACTGAAGCTTTCTTT. As protein: CASSYSSENTEAFF.